This is a list of T cell receptor beta chains from one sample in a study of T cells after posttransplantation cyclophosphamide. TCRdb's copy holds only in-frame clones and misses some; the assay was immunoSEQ multiplex PCR. Sampling found tens of thousands of clones, none seen once. The specimen was PBMCs, collected after allogeneic stem cell transplant with posttransplant cyclophosphamide. The source is a male patient in his late teens or twenties who received an allogeneic stem cell transplant from a related donor, was CMV-positive, and had no GVHD. Some T cells may be provided by the graft donor. Each CDR3 is given with its conserved first and last residue. D genes are given only for firm matches. Clone sizes are shown as how often the clone was seen (once, few, many) or a class if it is expanded.

cdr3_aa cdr3_nt j_call v_call d_call clone_size
CASSSSGTGELFF TGTGCCAGCAGTTCTAGCGGGACCGGGGAGCTGTTTTTT TRBJ2-2 TRBV7-3 TRBD2 many
CASSIRDRGYNEQYF TGTGCCAGTAGTATAAGGGACAGGGGATACAACGAGCAGTACTTC TRBJ2-7 TRBV19 TRBD1 many
CASSSGRGNTEAFF TGTGCCAGCAGCTCCGGACGGGGGAACACTGAAGCTTTCTTT TRBJ1-1 TRBV11-3 - many
CASRQTGWDTEAFF TGCGCCAGCAGACAGACAGGGTGGGACACTGAAGCTTTCTTT TRBJ1-1 TRBV5-1 TRBD1 medium-sized
CASLPGTGDLYNEQFF TGTGCCAGCCTTCCCGGGACAGGCGACTTATACAATGAGCAGTTCTTC TRBJ2-1 TRBV5-6 TRBD1 many
CASSLSGAQETQYF TGCGCCAGCAGCTTAAGTGGGGCTCAAGAGACCCAGTACTTC TRBJ2-5 TRBV5-1 - many
CASSLTSGGRETQYF TGCGCCAGCAGCTTGACTAGCGGGGGAAGAGAGACCCAGTACTTC TRBJ2-5 TRBV5-1 TRBD2 many
CASSVASGDTGELFF TGTGCCAGCAGTGTCGCTAGCGGGGACACCGGGGAGCTGTTTTTT TRBJ2-2 TRBV2 TRBD2 many
CASSLEGQGHEQYF TGTGCCAGCAGCTTAGAGGGACAGGGCCACGAGCAGTACTTC TRBJ2-7 TRBV7-6 TRBD1 many
CASSSKRTLRALLAGRTQYF TGTGCCAGCAGCTCGAAAAGGACCCTTCGGGCTTTACTAGCGGGACGGACGCAGTATTTT TRBJ2-3 TRBV28 TRBD2 many
CASTRTGIYYEQFF TGTGCCTCCACCCGGACAGGGATCTACTACGAGCAGTTCTTC TRBJ2-1 TRBV28 TRBD1 few
CASSQETGGRQPQHF TGCGCCAGCAGCCAAGAGACAGGGGGCCGACAGCCCCAGCATTTT TRBJ1-5 TRBV4-3 TRBD1 many
CAWSVLGVYNEQFF TGTGCCTGGAGTGTACTCGGGGTTTACAATGAGCAGTTCTTC TRBJ2-1 TRBV30 - many
CASSRDFSNYGYTF TGTGCCAGCAGCCGGGACTTCTCCAACTATGGCTACACCTTC TRBJ1-2 TRBV7-8 - many
CASSLQVNTEAFF TGTGCCAGCAGCTTACAGGTTAACACTGAAGCTTTCTTT TRBJ1-1 TRBV7-3 - many
CATLTRPRSGNTIYF TGTGCCACCTTGACCAGGCCACGCTCTGGAAACACCATATATTTT TRBJ1-3 TRBV6-1 - many
CASSSYGGMGLTPQHF TGTGCCAGCAGCTCTTACGGGGGAATGGGTTTGACGCCCCAGCATTTT TRBJ1-5 TRBV7-2 - many
CASSPQGLRYEQYF TGCGCCAGCAGCCCACAGGGGTTGAGGTACGAGCAGTACTTC TRBJ2-7 TRBV5-1 TRBD1 many
CASSDTGQYSEQYF TGTGCCAGCAGCGACACCGGACAGTATAGCGAGCAGTACTTC TRBJ2-7 TRBV7-3 - many
CASSYDIMGGNTEAFF TGTGCCAGCAGTTACGACATAATGGGTGGGAACACTGAAGCTTTCTTT TRBJ1-1 TRBV6-5 - many
CASSRDSGTDYEQYF TGTGCCAGTAGTAGGGACTCTGGGACAGACTACGAGCAGTACTTC TRBJ2-7 TRBV19 - many
CASSPTGGDGYTF TGTGCCAGCAGCCCAACAGGGGGCGACGGCTACACCTTC TRBJ1-2 TRBV6-4 TRBD1 many
CASSNTGLGFSPLHF TGTGCCAGCAGTAATACAGGGCTTGGGTTTTCACCCCTCCACTTT TRBJ1-6 TRBV6-5 - many
CASAAGMGFTDTQYF TGCGCCAGCGCGGCGGGGATGGGGTTCACAGATACGCAGTATTTT TRBJ2-3 TRBV5-1 - many
CASSYSGDRLSTEAFF TGTGCCAGCAGTTACTCAGGGGACAGGCTTAGCACTGAAGCTTTCTTT TRBJ1-1 TRBV6-5 TRBD1 many
CASSKEGQGASGSYEQYF TGTGCCAGCAGCAAAGAGGGACAGGGGGCTAGCGGCTCCTACGAGCAGTACTTC TRBJ2-7 TRBV21-1 - many
CASSISRGTSYEQYF TGCGCCAGCAGTATCTCCAGGGGGACTTCCTACGAGCAGTACTTC TRBJ2-7 TRBV23-1 - many
CASSGRNTGELFF TGTGCCAGCAGTGGGAGGAACACCGGGGAGCTGTTTTTT TRBJ2-2 TRBV28 - few
CASSIGGGVYEQYF TGTGCCAGTAGTATCGGCGGGGGGGTGTACGAGCAGTACTTC TRBJ2-7 TRBV19 TRBD2 many